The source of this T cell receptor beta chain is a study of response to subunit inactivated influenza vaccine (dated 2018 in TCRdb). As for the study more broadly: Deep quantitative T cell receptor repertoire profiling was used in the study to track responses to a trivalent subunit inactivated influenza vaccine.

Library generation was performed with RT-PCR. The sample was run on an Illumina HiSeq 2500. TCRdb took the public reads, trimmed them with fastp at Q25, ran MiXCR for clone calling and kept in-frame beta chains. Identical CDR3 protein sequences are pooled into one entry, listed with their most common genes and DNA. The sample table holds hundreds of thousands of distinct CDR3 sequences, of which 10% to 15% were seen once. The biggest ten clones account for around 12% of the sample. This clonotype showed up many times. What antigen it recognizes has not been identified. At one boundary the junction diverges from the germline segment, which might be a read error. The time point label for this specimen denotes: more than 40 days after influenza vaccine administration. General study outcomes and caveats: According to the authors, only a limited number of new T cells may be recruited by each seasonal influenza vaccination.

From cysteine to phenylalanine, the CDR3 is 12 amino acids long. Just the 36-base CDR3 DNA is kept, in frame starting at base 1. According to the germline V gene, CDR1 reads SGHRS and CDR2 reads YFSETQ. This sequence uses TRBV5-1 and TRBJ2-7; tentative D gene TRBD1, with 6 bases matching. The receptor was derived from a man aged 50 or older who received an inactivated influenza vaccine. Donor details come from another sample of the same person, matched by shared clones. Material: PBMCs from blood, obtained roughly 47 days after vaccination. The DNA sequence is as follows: TGTGCCAGCAGTTCACAGGGCTACGAGCAGTACTTC. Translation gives CASSSQGYEQYF.